Each of the 21 T cell receptor beta chains below was sequenced from the same sample in a study of cytomegalovirus exposure and HLA in healthy donors. PCR involved 60 Vbeta and 13 Jbeta primers. Libraries were prepared by immunoSEQ multiplex PCR; TCRdb keeps only in-frame clonotypes and omits some of them. In the table there are some 190,000 clones, roughly 10% of which are singletons. Specimen: PBMCs. Receptors were obtained from a woman in her 30s in good health and CMV-seropositive.

In its sample, this clone was seen a few times. The chain recombines TRBV11-2 with TRBJ2-1, with D unclear. The V end was cut by 5 bases, the J end by 6 bases, with 5 bases between. The germline CDR1 and CDR2 sequences are SGHAT and FQNNGV. The CDR3 totals 11 residues. The CDR3 loop reads CASSPSNEQFF. The CDR3 DNA reads TGTGCCAGCAGCCCCAGCAATGAGCAGTTCTTC.

This clone came up a few times. This chain connects TRBV27 to TRBJ1-1; maybe TRBD1 (5 bases). This CDR3 is 13 amino acids long. The ends were cut back, 2 bases at V and 4 bases at J, with 8 bases in the middle. Germline CDR1 is MNHEY and CDR2 is SMNVEV (reference sequence). CDR3 sequence: CASSLRGGTEAFF. The DNA of the CDR3 is TGTGCCAGCAGTTTAAGGGGAGGCACTGAAGCTTTCTTT.

J is TRBJ2-2 and V is TRBV29-1; 7 positions match TRBD2. V shed 4 bases, J shed 10 bases, and the junction held 3 bases outside the gene matches. The CDR3 is 11 residues long. From germline, CDR1 is SQVTM and CDR2 ANQGSEA. CDR3 sequence reads: CSVGGGVELFF. The CDR3 DNA follows: TGCAGCGTTGGTGGGGGGGTGGAGCTGTTTTTT.

This clone was counted between two and nine times. The chain links TRBV5-1 to TRBJ2-2; no firm D call. Trimming took off 6 bases at V and 5 bases at J, with 8 bases between the two ends. The germline CDR1 and CDR2 sequences are SGHRS and YFSETQ. The CDR3 extends over 12 amino acids. In DNA, the CDR3 is TGCGCCAGCAAACGGTTTACCGGGGAGCTGTTTTTT. It yields the protein CASKRFTGELFF.

The CDR3 coding sequence is TGTGCCAGCAGCGTAGGGGGCCAGGGGGCGGGAGAAGCTTTCTTT. This sequence encodes CASSVGGQGAGEAFF. The chain combines TRBV9 with TRBJ1-1; 8 positions agree with TRBD1. V lost 0 bases and J lost 8; bases outside the gene matches: 9. The germline V gene has CDR1 SGDLS and CDR2 YYNGEE. The CDR3 totals 15 residues.

This clone was found a few times. This chain joins TRBV5-6 and TRBJ2-3, with 8 positions matching TRBD1. Germline CDR1 reads SGHDT; CDR2 reads YYEEEE. J lost 7 bases, V lost 4 bases, and 8 bases had no gene match. CDR3 length: 14 amino acids. The CDR3 nucleotides read TGTGCCAGCAGCATGGGACAGGTGGGGAATACGCAGTATTTT. As protein: CASSMGQVGNTQYF.

This clone was detected a few times. The V gene is TRBV5-1, the J gene TRBJ2-4; tentative D call: TRBD2 (6 bases). CDR3 length: 17 residues. Trimming took off 0 bases at V and 1 base at J, with 14 bases between the two ends. Per the germline V gene, CDR1 is SGHRS and CDR2 is YFSETQ. The CDR3 DNA sequence: TGCGCCAGCAGCTTGGCGGTACTAGCTACGGCCAAAAACATTCAGTACTTC. Encoded protein: CASSLAVLATAKNIQYF.

The chain uses TRBV6-6 and TRBJ2-2; 14 bases are a match to TRBD2. With 5 bases clipped from V and 8 bases from J, the junction kept 4 bases outside the gene matches. CDR3 length: 15 amino acids. Germline CDR1 is MNHNY and CDR2 is SVGAGI (reference sequence). This chain's CDR3 is CASSPRTSGRGELFF. The CDR3 DNA reads as TGTGCCAGCAGTCCCCGGACTAGCGGGAGGGGGGAGCTGTTTTTT.

This clone was picked up a small number of times. The V and J genes are TRBV5-6 and TRBJ2-3; 8 positions agree with TRBD1. With 4 bases clipped from V and 1 base from J, the junction kept 2 bases outside the gene matches. Germline V CDR1 and CDR2: SGHDT, YYEEEE. The CDR3 has 14 amino acids. CDR3 DNA sequence: TGTGCCAGCAGCACGACAGGGGGCACAGATACGCAGTATTTT. This gives the protein CASSTTGGTDTQYF.

V and J are TRBV5-4 and TRBJ2-1; D gene unclear. Trimming cost V 4 bases and J 4 bases, with 3 bases left between them. The V gene's germline CDR1 is SGHNT and CDR2 YYREEE (reference sequence). This CDR3 has 11 amino acids. CDR3 sequence (DNA): TGTGCCAGCAGCACTTACAATGAGCAGTTCTTC. Protein product: CASSTYNEQFF. Full variable domain (missing parts from reference TRBV5-4 and TRBJ2-1): ETGVTQSPTHLIKTRGQQVTLRCSSQSGHNTVSWYQQALGQGPQFIFQYYREEENGRGNFPPRFSGLQFPNYSSELNVNALELDDSALYLCASSTYNEQFFGPGTRLTVL.

This clone was counted a few times. V gene TRBV6-5 combines with J gene TRBJ2-7; D possibly corresponds to TRBD2 (6 bases). V was cut by 4 bases and J by 1 base, with 17 bases left in between. Germline assignment: CDR1 MNHEY and CDR2 SVGAGI. This CDR3 contains 16 residues. The DNA for the CDR3 is TGTGCCAGCAGTTGGGACTCCTGGACATGGTCCTACGAGCAGTACTTC. This gives the protein CASSWDSWTWSYEQYF.

The chain carries TRBV5-1 and TRBJ2-3; D perhaps matches TRBD2 (5 bases). Deletions cut 1 base from V and 6 bases from J, with 9 bases between. This CDR3 spans 13 amino acids. Germline loops: CDR1 SGHRS, CDR2 YFSETQ. Here the CDR3 reads CASSLSGVDTQYF. CDR3 in DNA: TGCGCCAGCAGCTTGTCCGGGGTGGATACGCAGTATTTT.

The chain has TRBV25-1 and TRBJ2-5, with 12 bases lining up with TRBD1. The germline V gene has CDR1 MGHDK and CDR2 SYGVNS. Trimming at V came to 5 bases and at J to 4 bases, leaving 5 bases not matched to a gene. This CDR3 contains 15 residues. The CDR3: CASSSPGQGAETQYF. DNA for the CDR3: TGTGCCAGCAGTTCACCGGGACAGGGGGCAGAGACCCAGTACTTC.

This clone has only one observation. This chain uses TRBV4-1 with TRBJ2-3; 7 bases are a match to TRBD2. The V and J ends lost 4 bases and 1 base, in that order; junction bases with no gene match: 11. Germline V CDR1 and CDR2: MGHRA, YSYEKL. CDR3 length: 17 amino acids. The CDR3 sequence: CASSPRVAGWRTDTQYF. As DNA, the CDR3 is TGCGCCAGCAGCCCGCGGGTAGCGGGTTGGCGCACAGATACGCAGTATTTT.

The sample holds a few counts of this clone. The chain employs TRBV7-8 and TRBJ1-5; D remains unclear. The CDR3 is 16 residues long. Germline CDR1 reads SGHVS; CDR2 reads FQNEAQ. Between the trimmed V and J ends, which lost 2 bases and 1 base, there was a span of 12 bases. CDR3 protein: CASSLLRSSSNQPQHF. Written as DNA, the CDR3 is TGTGCCAGCAGCTTACTCAGGTCGTCGAGCAATCAGCCCCAGCATTTT.

The chain joins TRBV6-1 to TRBJ2-7; 9 bases map to TRBD1. The germline CDR1 and CDR2 sequences are MNHNS and SASEGT. J lost 2 bases, V lost 8 bases, and 10 bases had no gene match. The CDR3 loop spans 15 amino acids. CDR3 protein: CASRTGEYVTYEQYF. CDR3 DNA: TGTGCCAGCCGGACAGGGGAATACGTGACCTACGAGCAGTACTTC.

The chain links TRBV5-1 to TRBJ1-2; tentative D call: TRBD1 (5 bases). Trimming shortened V by 7 bases and J by 0 bases, and 10 bases separated the two germline ends. Looked up from germline, CDR1 is SGHRS and CDR2 is YFSETQ. The length of the CDR3 is 13 residues. The CDR3 reads CASAGDSNYGYTF. The CDR3 DNA is TGCGCCAGCGCGGGGGACTCTAACTATGGCTACACCTTC.

This chain uses TRBV18 with TRBJ1-6; TRBD1 is a possible D gene (5 bases). V gave up 4 bases and J gave up 11 bases, with 15 bases separating them. Germline V gives CDR1 KGHSH, CDR2 LQKENI. The CDR3 has 14 amino acids. CDR3: CASSQAGERAPLHF. The CDR3 DNA reads TGTGCCAGCTCACAGGCGGGGGAGAGGGCACCCCTCCACTTT.

This clone was found a few times. The chain uses TRBV7-9 and TRBJ2-3; D remains unclear. This CDR3 spans 11 amino acids. V was cut by 7 bases and J by 2 bases, with 4 bases left in between. The germline V gene encodes CDR1 SEHNR and CDR2 FQNEAQ (reference sequence). The CDR3 spells CASTTTDTQYF. As DNA, the CDR3 is TGTGCCAGCACTACCACAGATACGCAGTATTTT.

The chain uses TRBV29-1 and TRBJ2-5, with 8 positions matching TRBD1. The tail of the sequence fits TRBJ2-7 better, so the J call may be wrong. The CDR3 sequence is 13 residues long. Per germline, CDR1 SQVTM and CDR2 ANQGSEA. The CDR3 sequence: CSVVGQGGHEQYF. In nucleotides, the CDR3 is TGCAGCGTTGTAGGACAGGGCGGTCACGAGCAGTACTTC.

The table lists this clone with a few counts. The chain has TRBV9 and TRBJ2-6; D is unclear. CDR3 length: 20 residues. CDR1 and CDR2 from the germline V gene are SGDLS and YYNGEE. V gave up 0 bases and J gave up 0 bases, with 19 bases separating them. The CDR3 nucleotides read TGTGCCAGCAGCGTAGGGGTTTACAGTTCCCCCCGCTCTGGGGCCAACGTCCTGACTTTC. It encodes CASSVGVYSSPRSGANVLTF.